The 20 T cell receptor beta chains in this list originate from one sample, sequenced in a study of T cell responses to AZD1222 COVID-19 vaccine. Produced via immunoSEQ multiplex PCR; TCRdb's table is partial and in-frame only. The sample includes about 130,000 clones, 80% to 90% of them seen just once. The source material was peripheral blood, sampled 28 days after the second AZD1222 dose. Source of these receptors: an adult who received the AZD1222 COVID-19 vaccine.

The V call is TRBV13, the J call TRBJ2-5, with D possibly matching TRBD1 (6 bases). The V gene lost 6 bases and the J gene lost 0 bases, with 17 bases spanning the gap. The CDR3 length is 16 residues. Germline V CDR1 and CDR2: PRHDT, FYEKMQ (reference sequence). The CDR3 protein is CASRTSRDTDQETQYF. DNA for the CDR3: TGTGCCAGCAGGACCTCCCGGGACACTGACCAAGAGACCCAGTACTTC.

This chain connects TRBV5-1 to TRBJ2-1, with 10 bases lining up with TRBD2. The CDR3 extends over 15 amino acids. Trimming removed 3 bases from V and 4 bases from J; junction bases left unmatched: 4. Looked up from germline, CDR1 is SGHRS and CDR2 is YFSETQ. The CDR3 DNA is TGCGCCAGCAGCTCACAAGCGGGGGGGTACAATGAGCAGTTCTTC. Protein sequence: CASSSQAGGYNEQFF.

CDR3 sequence (DNA): TGTGCCAGCAGCCATGGAGGGGGCGAGGGGACTAATGAAAAACTGTTTTTT. It codes for CASSHGGGEGTNEKLFF. J is TRBJ1-4 and V is TRBV4-2; TRBD1 agrees at 7 bases. J gave up 2 bases and V 3 bases, and 9 bases lay outside the gene matches. The CDR3 is made up of 17 amino acids. Germline CDR1 is LGHNA and CDR2 is YNFKEQ.

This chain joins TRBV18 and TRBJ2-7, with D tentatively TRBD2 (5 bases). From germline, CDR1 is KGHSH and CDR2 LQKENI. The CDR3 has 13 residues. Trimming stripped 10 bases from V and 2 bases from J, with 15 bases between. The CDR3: CATHSSGTYEQYF. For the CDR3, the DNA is TGTGCCACCCACAGCAGCGGAACCTACGAGCAGTACTTC.

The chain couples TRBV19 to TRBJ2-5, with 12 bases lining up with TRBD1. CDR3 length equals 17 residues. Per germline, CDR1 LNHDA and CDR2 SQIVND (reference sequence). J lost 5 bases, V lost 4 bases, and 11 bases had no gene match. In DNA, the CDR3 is TGTGCCAGTAGTACCCTTCGGGACAGGGGGCGCCGGGAGACCCAGTACTTC. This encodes CASSTLRDRGRRETQYF.

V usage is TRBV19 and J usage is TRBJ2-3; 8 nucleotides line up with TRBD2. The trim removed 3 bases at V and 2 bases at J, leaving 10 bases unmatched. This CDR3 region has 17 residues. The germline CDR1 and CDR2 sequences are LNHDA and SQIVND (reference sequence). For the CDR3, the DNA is TGTGCCAGTAGTATCCGACTCAGCGGGGGCTCCACAGATACGCAGTATTTT. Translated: CASSIRLSGGSTDTQYF.

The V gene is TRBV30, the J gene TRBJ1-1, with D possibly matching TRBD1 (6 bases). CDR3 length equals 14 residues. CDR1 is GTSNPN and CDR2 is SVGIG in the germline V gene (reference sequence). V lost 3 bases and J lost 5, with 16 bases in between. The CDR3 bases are TGTGCCTGGAGCGCAAAGGACAGATGGACTGAAGCTTTCTTT. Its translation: CAWSAKDRWTEAFF.

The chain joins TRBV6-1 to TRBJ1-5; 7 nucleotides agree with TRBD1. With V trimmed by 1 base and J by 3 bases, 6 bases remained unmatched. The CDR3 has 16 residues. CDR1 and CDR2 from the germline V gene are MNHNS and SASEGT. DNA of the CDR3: TGTGCCAGCAGTGAAGGAGGGACAGCACTCAATCAGCCCCAGCATTTT. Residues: CASSEGGTALNQPQHF.

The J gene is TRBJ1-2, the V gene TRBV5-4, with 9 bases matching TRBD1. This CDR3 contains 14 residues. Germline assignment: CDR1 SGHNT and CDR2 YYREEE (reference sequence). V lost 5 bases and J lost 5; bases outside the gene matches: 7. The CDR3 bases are TGTGCCAGCAGGCCACAGGGGGCGCAATATGGCTACACCTTC. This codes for CASRPQGAQYGYTF.

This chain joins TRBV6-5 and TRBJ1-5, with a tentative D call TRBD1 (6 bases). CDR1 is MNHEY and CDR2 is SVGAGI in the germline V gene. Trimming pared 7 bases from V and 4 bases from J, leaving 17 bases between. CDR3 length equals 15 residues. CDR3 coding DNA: TGTGCCAGCACGTTTTCAGGGGCGGGGAATCAGCCCCAGCATTTT. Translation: CASTFSGAGNQPQHF.

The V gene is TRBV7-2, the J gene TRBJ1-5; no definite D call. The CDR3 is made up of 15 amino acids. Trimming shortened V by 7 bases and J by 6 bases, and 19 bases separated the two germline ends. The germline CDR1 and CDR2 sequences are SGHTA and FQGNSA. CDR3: CASTPSAARGQPQHF. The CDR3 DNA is TGTGCCAGCACCCCTAGCGCCGCCCGGGGTCAGCCCCAGCATTTT.

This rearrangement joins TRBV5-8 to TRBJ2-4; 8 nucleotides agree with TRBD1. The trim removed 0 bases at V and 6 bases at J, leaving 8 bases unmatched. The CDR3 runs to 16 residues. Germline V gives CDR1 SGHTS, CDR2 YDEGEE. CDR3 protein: CASSLGTGSLINIQYF. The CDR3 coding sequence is TGTGCCAGCAGCTTGGGGACAGGGTCTCTGATAAACATTCAGTACTTC. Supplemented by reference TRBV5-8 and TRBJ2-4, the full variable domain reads EAGVTQSPTHLIKTRGQQATLRCSPISGHTSVYWYQQALGLGLQFLLWYDEGEERNRGNFPPRFSGRQFPNYSSELNVNALELEDSALYLCASSLGTGSLINIQYFGAGTRLSVL.

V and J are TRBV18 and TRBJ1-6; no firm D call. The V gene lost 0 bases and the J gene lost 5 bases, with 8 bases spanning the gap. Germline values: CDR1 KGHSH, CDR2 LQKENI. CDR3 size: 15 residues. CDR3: CASSPPSGNNSPLHF. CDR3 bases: TGTGCCAGCTCACCACCCTCTGGAAATAATTCACCCCTCCACTTT.

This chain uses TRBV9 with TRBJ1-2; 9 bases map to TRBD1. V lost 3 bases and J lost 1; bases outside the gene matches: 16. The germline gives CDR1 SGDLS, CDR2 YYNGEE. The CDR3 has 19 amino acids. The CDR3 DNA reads TGTGCCAGCAGCGCGAGGAGTGAACCGGGACAGGGACTTAACTATGGCTACACCTTC. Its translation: CASSARSEPGQGLNYGYTF.

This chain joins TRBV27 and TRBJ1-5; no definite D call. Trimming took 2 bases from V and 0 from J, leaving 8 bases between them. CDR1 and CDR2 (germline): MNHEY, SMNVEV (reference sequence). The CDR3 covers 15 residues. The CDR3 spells CASSLKPYSNQPQHF. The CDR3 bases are TGTGCCAGCAGTTTAAAACCCTATAGCAATCAGCCCCAGCATTTT.

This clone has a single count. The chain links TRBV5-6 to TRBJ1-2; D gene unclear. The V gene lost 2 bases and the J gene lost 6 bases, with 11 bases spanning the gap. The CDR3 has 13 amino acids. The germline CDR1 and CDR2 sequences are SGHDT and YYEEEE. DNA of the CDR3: TGTGCCAGCAGCTTCTCTGTCTTGGATGGCTACACCTTC. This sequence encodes CASSFSVLDGYTF.

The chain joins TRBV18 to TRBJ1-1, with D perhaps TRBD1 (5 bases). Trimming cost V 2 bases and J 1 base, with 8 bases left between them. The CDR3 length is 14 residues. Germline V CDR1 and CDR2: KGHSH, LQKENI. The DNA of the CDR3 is TGTGCCAGCTCACCAGGGGACGCGAACACTGAAGCTTTCTTT. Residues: CASSPGDANTEAFF.

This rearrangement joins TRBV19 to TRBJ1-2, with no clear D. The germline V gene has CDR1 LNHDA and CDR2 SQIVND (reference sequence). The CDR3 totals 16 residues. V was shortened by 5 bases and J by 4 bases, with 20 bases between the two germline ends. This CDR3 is CASSSRPRPEGYGYTF. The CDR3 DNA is TGTGCCAGTAGTTCAAGACCCCGCCCAGAGGGCTATGGCTACACCTTC.

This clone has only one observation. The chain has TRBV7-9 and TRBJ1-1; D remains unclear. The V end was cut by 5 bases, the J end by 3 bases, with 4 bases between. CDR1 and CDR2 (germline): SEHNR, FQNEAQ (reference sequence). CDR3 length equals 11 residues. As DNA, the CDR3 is TGTGCCAGCAGCGTATACACTGAAGCTTTCTTT. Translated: CASSVYTEAFF. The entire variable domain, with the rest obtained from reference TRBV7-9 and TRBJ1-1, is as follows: DTGVSQNPRHKITKRGQNVTFRCDPISEHNRLYWYRQTLGQGPEFLTYFQNEAQLEKSRLLSDRFSAERPKGSFSTLEIQRTEQGDSAMYLCASSVYTEAFFGQGTRLTVV.

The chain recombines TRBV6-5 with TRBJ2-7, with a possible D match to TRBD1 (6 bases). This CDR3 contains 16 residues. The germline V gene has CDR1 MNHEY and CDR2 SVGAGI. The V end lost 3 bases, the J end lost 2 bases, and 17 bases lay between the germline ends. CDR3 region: CASSYRHQGGTYEQYF. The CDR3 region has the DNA TGTGCCAGCAGTTATCGGCATCAAGGGGGAACCTACGAGCAGTACTTC.